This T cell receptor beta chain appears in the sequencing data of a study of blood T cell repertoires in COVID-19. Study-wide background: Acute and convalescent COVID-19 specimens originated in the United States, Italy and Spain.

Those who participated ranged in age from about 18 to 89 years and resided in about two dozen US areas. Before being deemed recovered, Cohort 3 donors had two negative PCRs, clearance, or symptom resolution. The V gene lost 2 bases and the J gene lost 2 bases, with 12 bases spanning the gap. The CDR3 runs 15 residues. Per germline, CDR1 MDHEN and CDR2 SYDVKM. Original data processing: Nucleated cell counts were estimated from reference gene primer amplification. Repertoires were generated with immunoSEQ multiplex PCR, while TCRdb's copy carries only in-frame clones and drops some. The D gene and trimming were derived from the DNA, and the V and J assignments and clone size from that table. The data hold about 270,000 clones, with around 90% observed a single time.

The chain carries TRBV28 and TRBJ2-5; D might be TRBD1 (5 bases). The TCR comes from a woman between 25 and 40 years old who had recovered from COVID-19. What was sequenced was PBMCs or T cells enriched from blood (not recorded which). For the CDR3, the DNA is TGTGCCAGCAGTTTAACCCGGACACTTCAAGAGACCCAGTACTTC. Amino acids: CASSLTRTLQETQYF.